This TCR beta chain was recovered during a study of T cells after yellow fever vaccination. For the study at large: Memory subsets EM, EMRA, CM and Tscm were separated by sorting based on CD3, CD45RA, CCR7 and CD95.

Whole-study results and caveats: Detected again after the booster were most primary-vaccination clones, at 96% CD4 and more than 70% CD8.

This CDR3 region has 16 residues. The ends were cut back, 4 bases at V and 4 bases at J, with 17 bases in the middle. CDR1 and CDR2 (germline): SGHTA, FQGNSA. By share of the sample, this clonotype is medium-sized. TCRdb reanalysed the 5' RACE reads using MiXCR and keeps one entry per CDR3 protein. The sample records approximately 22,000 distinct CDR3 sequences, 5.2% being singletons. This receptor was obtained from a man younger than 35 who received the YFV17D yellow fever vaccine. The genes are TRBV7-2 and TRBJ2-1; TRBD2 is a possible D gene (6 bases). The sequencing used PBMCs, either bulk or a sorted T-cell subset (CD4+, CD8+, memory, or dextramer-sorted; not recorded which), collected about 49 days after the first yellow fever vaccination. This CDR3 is CASSSNMWGGYNEQFF. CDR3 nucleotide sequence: TGTGCCAGCAGCTCGAATATGTGGGGAGGATACAATGAGCAGTTCTTC.